This record covers a single TCR beta chain. The target of this receptor is not known. Per-base quality was not reported, and no clone a single base away is much larger than it. The CDR3 holds 15 amino acids from the cysteine to the phenylalanine. The kept DNA is CDR3 alone, 45 bases in frame from the first base. Relative to germline, V is missing 4 bases and J is missing 6 bases, with 10 bases of the junction outside any gene match. The germline V gene specifies SGDLS as CDR1 and YYNGEE as CDR2. Library preparation used the immunoSEQ multiplex PCR assay. For the multiplex PCR, a mixture combining 60 forward primers for TCR Vbeta segments and 13 reverse primers for TCR Jbeta segments was used. Amplification of the CDR3 region of rearranged TCR beta genes was performed with a multiplex PCR assay on genomic DNA. The amplified TCR beta libraries were sequenced on the Illumina HiSeq System as 87-base-pair reads. In the paper's pipeline: In a later analysis, about 80 million unique TCR beta chains were counted across the roughly 670 repertoires, and roughly 11 million of these chains were shared by at least two donors. Raw reads were error-corrected and collapsed into unique sequences with a nearest-neighbor algorithm that merged closely related sequences to remove PCR and sequencing errors. Alignment of CDR3 sequences to IMGT reference sequences was used to assign V, D and J gene segments. For a sequence to be retained, a match of at least six nucleotides to both a V gene segment and a J gene segment was required. A rearrangement counted as productive if the CDR3 had no stop codons and remained in frame with V and J, and every other rearrangement counted as non-productive. CDR3 was defined by IMGT convention, running from the second conserved V-encoded cysteine to the conserved J-encoded phenylalanine. The earlier analysis of approximately 500 of the donors excluded sequences that lacked an unambiguous match to a single V gene segment. An earlier analysis of some 610 of the donors called V segments functional above 56.7% productive rearrangements and segregating when the between-donor standard deviation exceeded 5%. A statistical classification framework was developed to diagnose cytomegalovirus status using the catalog of TCR beta chain sequences. A later analysis assigned V and J genes by comparing TCR nucleotide sequences with IMGT/GENE-DB human TR gene sequences. Using the TCRdist pipeline, a later analysis assigned CDR3 sequences along with most-parsimonious VDJ recombination scenarios. A later analysis defined each TCR beta chain by its CDR3 amino acid sequence plus V-gene family, and excluded reads lacking a unique V-gene family. To address suspected cross-contamination and a sequencing artifact, a later analysis removed some 620 highly shared, low-generation-probability nucleotide sequences. For each public chain, a later analysis derived a clonal expansion index from normalized ranks of inferred template counts within each repertoire. In a later analysis, generation probabilities were computed with a VDJ recombination model fitted to out-of-frame rearrangements, and the resulting probabilities were checked against IGoR. In a later analysis, hypergeometric tests were used to score TCR-TCR, TCR-HLA and TCR-CMV co-occurrence, with a repertoire-size bias correction applied to TCR pairs. A later analysis estimated false discovery rates by permuting HLA or CMV assignments 20 times. A later analysis grouped co-occurring TCRs with DBSCAN, adding TCRdist sequence similarity when clustering within HLA-allele-positive subsets. For co-occurrence clustering, repertoires with fewer than 30,000 or more than 120,000 public chains were excluded, along with four to six repertoires with anomalous nucleotide sharing. TCRdb limited this immuneACCESS table to in-frame rearrangements with V and J called. A share of clones is missing; checked studies link under half to unresolved V genes, and the rest is unexplained. V and J calls and clone size are given by that table; D and trimming were obtained from the DNA. Within this sample are over 40,000 clones, with about nine tenths of them counted one time only. The ten largest clones take up 6.5% to 9.5% of the sample.

This entry belongs to a study of cytomegalovirus exposure and HLA in healthy donors (dated by TCRdb to the late 2010s). Notes on the research overall: According to an earlier analysis of around 600 of the donors, about 170 million T cells yielded approximately 120 million unique TCR beta sequences and about 300 Gb of sequence data. An early release that covered more than 550 HLA-typed donors contained around 330 gigabases of sequencing data and some 87 million unique TCR sequences. Of the approximately 400 genotyped donors, roughly 80% fell in the genetic ancestry cluster associated with self-reported Caucasian donors. The study aimed to test whether signatures of past pathogen exposure could be identified by cataloging public T cell receptors. The T cell repertoires of 670 or so subjects were profiled by immunosequencing and related to cytomegalovirus serostatus. In addition to the first cohort of 650 to 800 subjects, a separate validation cohort of 130 or so different subjects was used. To predict cytomegalovirus infection status, the study brought together high-throughput TCR immunosequencing, statistical association of individual TCRs with disease status, and machine learning. In a later analysis, previously published TCR beta repertoires from 550 to 750 donors were re-analyzed and high-resolution HLA genotyping was added so that TCR occurrence patterns could be studied. In the later analysis, no new phenotypic data were used to find candidate immune exposures; instead, reliance was placed on TCR beta sequences and their occurrence across donors. An earlier analysis of about 620 of the donors applied high-throughput TCR beta sequencing to assess whether each TCR beta V gene segment acted as functional or pseudogenic. Donor age, sex, ethnicity and CMV serostatus were compiled together with the repertoire data. A later genetic analysis used genome-wide SNP genotypes for 398 of the 666 donors, treating that subset as a discovery cohort. Every discovery cohort repertoire had been produced on one sequencing platform. HLA typing included class I and class II loci at four-digit resolution. The number of typed donors differed by locus: about 629-630 for A, B, C, DRB1 and DQB1; some 500 for DQA1; roughly 600 for DPA1; and some 470 for DPB1. Because of strong linkage in the cohort, five DR-DQ haplotypes were treated as single units for association and clustering. On average, roughly 200,000 unique TCR beta nucleotide sequences were sequenced per donor among some 420 genotyped donors of the cohort, with roughly 18% of those sequences being non-productive. Here is what the overall study found, with its caveats: The cohort was sequenced for TCR beta chains only, and without alpha or paired-chain data the features that could be detected were limited. A further reported finding was that TCR beta sequences accurately predicted the HLA-A and HLA-B alleles for most subjects in the first cohort. Most TCR sequences were observed very rarely across donors, whereas some public TCRs were present in many individuals. The classifier was reported to diagnose cytomegalovirus status with high specificity and sensitivity in both the original and validation cohorts. Some IMGT-functional V segments, including TRBV6-2 and TRBV6-3, could not be told apart with the 87-base-pair reads, so those segments were excluded. A later analysis found that HLA-associated TCR beta chains were more clonally expanded and had lower generation probabilities than equally common non-associated chains. The presence/absence analyses assumed that sequencing depth was roughly uniform across donors, and that assumption may not be true. In a later analysis, the rate of TCR association differed among HLA loci, with DRB1 alleles having the most associated TCRs and HLA-C alleles having the fewest. In a later analysis, several top co-occurrence clusters were reported to appear linked to parvovirus B19, influenza, CMV and Epstein-Barr virus. A group of highly shared sequence variants was considered likely to be a technical artifact of the sequencing pipeline. When HLA alleles, especially DR and DQ, strongly co-occurred, attributing TCR associations to individual alleles was difficult. Compared with the roughly 700-donor mean, donors in an Asian-associated ancestry cluster had fewer N-insertions in productive TCRs, according to a later genetic analysis. The earlier analysis of 587 of the donors excluded some 15 rarely observed V segments, including chromosome 9 orphons, because counts were too low. Because HLA typing was unavailable for some donors at each locus, only the typed subset was used in association tests. Correlated functional status among segregating V segments might reflect linkage disequilibrium, but an unknown experimental factor could not be ruled out. Three of the identified cytomegalovirus-associated TCR beta chains were confirmed in vitro to be specific for cytomegalovirus antigens. A later analysis associated 17,000 or so TCR beta sequences with specific HLA alleles at a false discovery rate of 0.05. The study gave a list of 150 to 200 TCR beta chains associated with cytomegalovirus. It was suggested by the authors that the approach could potentially be generalized to other disease states and immunological phenotypes. CMV serostatus was the only immune exposure information available for the cohort. In an earlier analysis of 500 to 650 of the donors, most TCR beta V segments appeared in productive rearrangements about 90% or about 30% of the time, broadly matching IMGT annotations. According to a later analysis, most CMV-associated TCR beta chains appeared to be HLA-restricted, and the HLA associations seemed to be driven largely by CMV exposure. In a later genetic analysis, a missense DCLRE1C variant was associated with V-gene and J-gene trimming of TCR beta chains, and the association was replicated in an independent cohort.

The cohort comprised some 680 healthy bone marrow donors. At the time of sampling, all cohort members were nominally healthy, though unrecorded immune exposures were likely present. The donor tested CMV seropositive, placing the donor among the 290 or so seropositive members of the cohort. A peripheral blood sample was collected from each donor, and TCR beta sequencing was performed on peripheral blood mononuclear cells. The Qiagen DNeasy Blood Extraction Kit was used to extract genomic DNA from the blood cell samples. The sequence derives from a woman aged 35 to 49 in good health and CMV-seropositive. The rearranged chain carries TRBV9 and TRBJ2-3, and TRBD1 aligns with 8 junction nucleotides. Material for sequencing was PBMCs. The DNA sequence is as follows: TGTGCCAGCAGCCCGTACAGGGGGGACAGCGATACGCAGTATTTT. It encodes CASSPYRGDSDTQYF.